The 8 T cell receptor beta chains below were found in one sample sequenced in a study of T cell responses to AZD1222 COVID-19 vaccine (dated by TCRdb to the early 2020s). The receptor library was made with the immunoSEQ multiplex PCR assay. TCRdb limited this immuneACCESS table to in-frame rearrangements with V and J called. A share of clones is missing; checked studies link under half to unresolved V genes, and the rest is unexplained. Here the sample has tens of thousands of clones; about 88% occur a single time. Clones ranked in the top ten supply 15% to 20% of the sample. According to the study, the label for this sample's time point signals: baseline before first vaccination. Sequencing was performed on peripheral blood, taken on day 0 of AZD1222 vaccination. All receptors derive from an adult in good health.

This clone was seen once. The CDR3 sequence: CASSPSPSYNEQFF. In DNA form, the CDR3 reads TGTGCCAGCAGCCCGTCCCCTTCCTACAATGAGCAGTTCTTC. This rearrangement joins TRBV7-3 to TRBJ2-1; D remains ambiguous. The CDR3 loop spans 14 amino acids. The V gene's germline CDR1 is SGHTA and CDR2 FQGTGA. The V gene lost 5 bases and the J gene lost 1 base, with 9 bases spanning the gap. Together with reference TRBV7-3 and TRBJ2-1, the CDR3 gives the full variable domain: GAGVSQTPSNKVTEKGKYVELRCDPISGHTALYWYRQSLGQGPEFLIYFQGTGAADDSGLPNDRFFAVRPEGSVSTLKIQRTERGDSAVYLCASSPSPSYNEQFFGPGTRLTVL.

V usage is TRBV5-1 and J usage is TRBJ1-4, with D hard to call. Germline CDR1 and CDR2: SGHRS and YFSETQ. Trimming took 4 bases from V and 5 from J, leaving 15 bases between them. The CDR3 runs to 15 residues. CDR3: CASSTEAFANEKLFF. The CDR3 region has the DNA TGCGCCAGCAGCACGGAAGCCTTTGCGAATGAAAAACTGTTTTTT.

CDR3: CASGGQVEAFF. DNA of the CDR3: TGTGCCAGCGGAGGACAAGTTGAAGCTTTCTTT. The chain joins TRBV7-2 to TRBJ1-1, with TRBD1 as a possible D gene (5 bases). This CDR3 has 11 amino acids. V lost 8 bases and J 7 bases, leaving 11 bases between the germline ends. CDR1 and CDR2 from the germline V gene are SGHTA and FQGNSA.

V gene TRBV7-3 combines with J gene TRBJ1-4, with 8 nucleotides matching TRBD1. The V and J ends lost 1 base and 8 bases, in that order; junction bases with no gene match: 9. There are 16 residues in the CDR3. Germline CDR1 reads SGHTA; CDR2 reads FQGTGA. The CDR3 loop is CASSLNGPGGGEKLFF. The CDR3 nucleotides read TGTGCCAGCAGCTTAAATGGGCCAGGGGGCGGGGAAAAACTGTTTTTT.

The chain joins TRBV6-5 to TRBJ2-3; 9 bases align to TRBD2. Germline V lookup: CDR1 MNHEY, CDR2 SVGAGI. V trimming: 8 bases; J trimming: 2 bases; junction bases outside the gene matches: 5. The CDR3 has 14 amino acids. This CDR3 is CASRGLALTDTQYF. In DNA form, the CDR3 reads TGTGCCAGCCGGGGACTAGCCCTCACAGATACGCAGTATTTT.

This clone was detected once. The J gene is TRBJ1-6, the V gene TRBV6-5; D call uncertain. Between the trimmed V and J ends, which lost 4 bases and 7 bases, there was a span of 11 bases. The CDR3 has 14 residues. The V gene's germline CDR1 is MNHEY and CDR2 SVGAGI. The CDR3 loop is CASSWARRNSPLHF. DNA of the CDR3: TGTGCCAGCAGTTGGGCCAGGAGAAATTCACCCCTCCACTTT.

The rearrangement uses TRBV3-1 (or the pseudogene TRBV3-2) and TRBJ2-6; D not certain. The CDR3 spans 10 residues. Trimming stripped 8 bases from V and 13 bases from J, with 9 bases between. CDR1 and CDR2 from the germline V gene are LGHDT and YNNKEL (reference sequence). The CDR3 DNA follows: TGTGCCAGCGGGCCGACGGTCCTGACTTTC. Its translation: CASGPTVLTF.

The genes are TRBV10-3 and TRBJ1-1; D is possibly TRBD1 (5 bases). Germline V CDR1 and CDR2: ENHRY, SYGVKD. V shed 4 bases and J shed 3 bases, with 12 bases lying between them. The CDR3 is 14 residues long. The CDR3 nucleotides are TGTGCCATCAGTGCGGGGGAACGGGACACTGAAGCTTTCTTT. Encoded protein: CAISAGERDTEAFF.